This T cell receptor beta chain was sequenced in a study of early T cells in non-severe SARS-CoV-2 infection. Whole-study findings and limits: Anti-spike CD8 specificities were favored by VDJdb matching, whose results missed private and CD4 specificities.

The CDR3 has 14 amino acids. Germline V lookup: CDR1 SQVTM, CDR2 ANQGSEA. Trimming took 5 bases from V and 1 from J; bases not matched to a gene: 7. TCRdb itself ran the 5' RACE reads through MiXCR, one entry per CDR3 protein. This table has some 26,000 distinct CDR3 sequences, around 4.4% appearing once. The table lists this clonotype with many counts. Its target is unknown. The sample was whole blood. The TCR sequence derives from an adult who was a healthcare worker with PCR-confirmed SARS-CoV-2 infection or an uninfected control (not recorded which). V gene TRBV29-1 combines with J gene TRBJ2-7; 8 nucleotides align to TRBD1. The CDR3 coding sequence is TGCAGCGTTCTCAGGACAGGGTCTTCCTACGAGCAGTACTTC. Residues: CSVLRTGSSYEQYF.